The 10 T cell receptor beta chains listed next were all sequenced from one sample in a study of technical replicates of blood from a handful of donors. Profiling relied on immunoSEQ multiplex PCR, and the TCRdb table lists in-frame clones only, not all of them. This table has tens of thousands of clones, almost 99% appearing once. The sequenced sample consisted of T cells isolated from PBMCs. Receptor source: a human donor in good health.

CDR3 in DNA: TGTGCCAGCAGCTTATTCGGGGAGCGGGAGGTCCCAGATACGCAGTATTTT. Encoded protein: CASSLFGEREVPDTQYF. This chain joins TRBV7-3 and TRBJ2-3, with TRBD2 matching 9 bases. The V gene end was trimmed by 2 bases and the J gene end by 4 bases; junction bases not matched to a gene: 10. The CDR3 covers 17 residues. Looked up from germline, CDR1 is SGHTA and CDR2 is FQGTGA.

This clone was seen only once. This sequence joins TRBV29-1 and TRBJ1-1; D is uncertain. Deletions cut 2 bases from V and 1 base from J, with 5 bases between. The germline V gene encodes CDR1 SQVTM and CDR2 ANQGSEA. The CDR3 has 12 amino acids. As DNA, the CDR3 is TGCAGCGTTGAACCGGGGAACACTGAAGCTTTCTTT. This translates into CSVEPGNTEAFF.

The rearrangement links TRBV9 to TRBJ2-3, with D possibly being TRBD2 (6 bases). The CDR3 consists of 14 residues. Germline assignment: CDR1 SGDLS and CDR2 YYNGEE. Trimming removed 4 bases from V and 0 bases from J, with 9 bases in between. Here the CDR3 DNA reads TGTGCCAGCAGCCCCGGGACTAGCACAGATACGCAGTATTTT. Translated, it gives CASSPGTSTDTQYF. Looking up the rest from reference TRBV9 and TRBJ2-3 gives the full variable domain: DSGVTQTPKHLITATGQRVTLRCSPRSGDLSVYWYQQSLDQGLQFLIQYYNGEERAKGNILERFSAQQFPDLHSELNLSSLELGDSALYFCASSPGTSTDTQYFGPGTRLTVL.

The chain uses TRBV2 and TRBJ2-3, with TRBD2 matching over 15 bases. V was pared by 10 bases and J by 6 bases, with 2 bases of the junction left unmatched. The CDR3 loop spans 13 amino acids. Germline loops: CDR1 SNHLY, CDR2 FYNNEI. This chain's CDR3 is CATGLAGGDTQYF. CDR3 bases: TGTGCCACCGGACTAGCGGGAGGGGATACGCAGTATTTT. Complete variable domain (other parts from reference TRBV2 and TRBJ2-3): EPEVTQTPSHQVTQMGQEVILRCVPISNHLYFYWYRQILGQKVEFLVSFYNNEISEKSEIFDDQFSVERPDGSNFTLKIRSTKLEDSAMYFCATGLAGGDTQYFGPGTRLTVL.

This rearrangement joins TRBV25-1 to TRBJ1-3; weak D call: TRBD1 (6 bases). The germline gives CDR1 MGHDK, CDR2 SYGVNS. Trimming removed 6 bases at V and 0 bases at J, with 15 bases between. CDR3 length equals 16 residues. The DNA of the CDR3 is TGTGCCAGCAGCAACCTCGGGACACCCTCTGGAAACACCATATATTTT. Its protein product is CASSNLGTPSGNTIYF.

Written as DNA, the CDR3 is TGTGCCAGCAGTCTTGGACAGGGCCCGCGTCAGCCCCAGCATTTT. Protein: CASSLGQGPRQPQHF. This rearrangement joins TRBV6-1 to TRBJ1-5; 8 nucleotides line up with TRBD1. The CDR3 loop spans 15 amino acids. Germline values: CDR1 MNHNS, CDR2 SASEGT. The V and J ends lost 5 bases and 6 bases, in that order; junction bases with no gene match: 9.

The chain's CDR3 is CASSLPGEANYGYTF. The CDR3 bases are TGTGCCAGCAGCTTGCCCGGGGAAGCCAACTATGGCTACACCTTC. The V gene is TRBV5-4, the J gene TRBJ1-2, with no clear D. Deletions cut 1 base from V and 2 bases from J, with 12 bases between. The CDR3 spans 15 residues. The germline V gene encodes CDR1 SGHNT and CDR2 YYREEE (reference sequence).

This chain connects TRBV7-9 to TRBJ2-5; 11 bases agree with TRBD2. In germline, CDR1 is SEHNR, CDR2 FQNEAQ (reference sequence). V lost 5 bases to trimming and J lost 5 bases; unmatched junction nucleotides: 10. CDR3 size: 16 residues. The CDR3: CASSPVLLAGGETQYF. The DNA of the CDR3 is TGTGCCAGCAGCCCCGTTTTGTTAGCGGGAGGGGAGACCCAGTACTTC.

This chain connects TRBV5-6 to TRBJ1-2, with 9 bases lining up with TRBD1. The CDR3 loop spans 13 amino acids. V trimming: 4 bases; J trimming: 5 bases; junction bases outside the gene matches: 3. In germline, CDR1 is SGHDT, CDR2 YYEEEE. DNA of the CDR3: TGTGCCAGCAGCCCAGGACAGGGGTATGGCTACACCTTC. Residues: CASSPGQGYGYTF.

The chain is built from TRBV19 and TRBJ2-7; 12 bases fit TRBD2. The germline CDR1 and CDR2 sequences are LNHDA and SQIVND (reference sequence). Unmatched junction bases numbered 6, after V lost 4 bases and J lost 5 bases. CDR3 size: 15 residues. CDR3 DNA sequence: TGTGCCAGTAGTAGAGGACTAGCGGGAATCAACGAGCAGTACTTC. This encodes CASSRGLAGINEQYF.